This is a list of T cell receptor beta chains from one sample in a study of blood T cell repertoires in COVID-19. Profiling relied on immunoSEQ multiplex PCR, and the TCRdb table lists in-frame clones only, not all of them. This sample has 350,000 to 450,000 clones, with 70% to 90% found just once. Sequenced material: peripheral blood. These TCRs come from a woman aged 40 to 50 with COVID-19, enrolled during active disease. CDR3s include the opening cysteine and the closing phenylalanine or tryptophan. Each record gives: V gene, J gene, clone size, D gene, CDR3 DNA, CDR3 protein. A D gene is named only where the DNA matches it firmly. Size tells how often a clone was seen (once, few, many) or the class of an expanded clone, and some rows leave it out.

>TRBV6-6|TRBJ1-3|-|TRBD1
TGTGCCAGCAGTTACCAGGGACAGGAACGTGGAAACACCATATATTTT
CASSYQGQERGNTIYF
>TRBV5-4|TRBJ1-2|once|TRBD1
TGTGCCAGCAGTCGGGACAGTTACGGCTACACCTTC
CASSRDSYGYTF
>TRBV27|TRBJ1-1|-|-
TGTGCCAGCAGCACTGTGGGGGCAGCGGACACTGAAGCTTTCTTT
CASSTVGAADTEAFF
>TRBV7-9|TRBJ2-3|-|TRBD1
TGTGCCAGCAGCGCAGGACAGGGGGTGAGCACAGATACGCAGTATTTT
CASSAGQGVSTDTQYF
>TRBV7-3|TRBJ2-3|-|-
TGTGCCAGCAGCTTAATAGTTAACTCTGCGCAGTATTTT
CASSLIVNSAQYF
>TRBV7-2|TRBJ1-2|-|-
TGTGCCAGCAGCTTGCGCAGGGCTCCGCTTTATGGCTACACCTTC
CASSLRRAPLYGYTF
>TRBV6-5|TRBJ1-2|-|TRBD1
TGTGCCAGCAGTTACTCTTGGACAGGTTCGGCTGGCTACACCTTC
CASSYSWTGSAGYTF
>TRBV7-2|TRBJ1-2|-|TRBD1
TGTGCCAGCAGCACCACAGGGGGCGAGTGGTTTGGCTACACCTTC
CASSTTGGEWFGYTF
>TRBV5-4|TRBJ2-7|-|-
TGTGCCAGCAGCTTTCAGGGGTACGAGCAGTACTTC
CASSFQGYEQYF
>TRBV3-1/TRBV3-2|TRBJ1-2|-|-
TGTGCCAGCAGCCAAAGGACTCTTCAAACGAGGGGCTACACCTTC
CASSQRTLQTRGYTF
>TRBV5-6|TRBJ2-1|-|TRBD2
TGTGCCAGCAGCTTGGCAACCGGGGGACTAGCGGGAAACAATGAGCAGTTCTTC
CASSLATGGLAGNNEQFF
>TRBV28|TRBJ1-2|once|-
TGTGCCAGCAGTTTACTCCTCCCAGGGACTAACTATGGCTACACCTTC
CASSLLLPGTNYGYTF
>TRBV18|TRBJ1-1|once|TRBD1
TGTGCCAGCTCACGACTTATGGGACAGGGTAGAGGTACTGAAGCTTTCTTT
CASSRLMGQGRGTEAFF
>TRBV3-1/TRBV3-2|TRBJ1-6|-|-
TGTGCCAGCAGCCAAGCCCTGGGGGGATCGATTTCACCCCTCCACTTT
CASSQALGGSISPLHF
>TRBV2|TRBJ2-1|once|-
TGTGCCAGCAAAGGTAGCCCCTACAATGAGCAGTTCTTC
CASKGSPYNEQFF
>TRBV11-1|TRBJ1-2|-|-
TGTGCCAGCAGCCCGGGACTCGGCTATGGCTACACCTTC
CASSPGLGYGYTF
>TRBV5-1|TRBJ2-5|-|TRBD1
TGCGCCAGCAGCCCCCGGCCAGGGGGTCAAGAGACCCAGTACTTC
CASSPRPGGQETQYF
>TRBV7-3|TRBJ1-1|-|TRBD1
TGTGCCAGCAGCTTAACGACAGGGGAAGCTTTCTTT
CASSLTTGEAFF
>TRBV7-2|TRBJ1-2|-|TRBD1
TGTGCCAGCAGCTATCGACAGGGGAACTGGAATGGCTACACCTTC
CASSYRQGNWNGYTF
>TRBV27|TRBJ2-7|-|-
TGTGCCAGCAGTTTAAGTATGGGGGCTTTCTACGAGCAGTACTTC
CASSLSMGAFYEQYF
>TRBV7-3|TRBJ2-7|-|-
TGTGCCAGCAGCCCCGACATAATTTACGAGCAGTACTTC
CASSPDIIYEQYF
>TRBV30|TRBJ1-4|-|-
TGTGCCTGGAGCTCGGGAGCTAATGAAAAACTGTTTTTT
CAWSSGANEKLFF
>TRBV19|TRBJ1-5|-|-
TGTGCCAGTAGGGAGCGTAAAGGCCTCAATCAGCCCCAGCATTTT
CASRERKGLNQPQHF
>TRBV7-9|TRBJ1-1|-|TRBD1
TGTGCCAGCAGCCCCGGGACAGGGACTGAAGCTTTCTTT
CASSPGTGTEAFF
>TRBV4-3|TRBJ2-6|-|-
TGCGCCAGCAGCCAAGAACCCCCCAGGGTGGTAGGGGCCAACGTCCTGACTTTC
CASSQEPPRVVGANVLTF
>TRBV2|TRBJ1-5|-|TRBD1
TGTGCCAGCACCTGGACAGGGGAGAATCAGCCCCAGCATTTT
CASTWTGENQPQHF
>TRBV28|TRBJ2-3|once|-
TGTGCCAGCCTCCGTGGCGGGATCACAGATACGCAGTATTTT
CASLRGGITDTQYF
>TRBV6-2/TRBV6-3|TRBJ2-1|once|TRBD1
TGTGCCAGCAGTTACGATCCGGGACAGGGATTCTACAATGAGCAGTTCTTC
CASSYDPGQGFYNEQFF
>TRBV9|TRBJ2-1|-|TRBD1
TGTGCCAGCAGCGTAGGACAGGGTCAGAGCAATGAGCAGTTCTTC
CASSVGQGQSNEQFF
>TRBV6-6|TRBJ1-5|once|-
TGTGCCAGCGTCAGGTTTCTCGCCCCCAATCAGCCCCAGCATTTT
CASVRFLAPNQPQHF
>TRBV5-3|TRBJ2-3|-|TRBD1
TGTGCCAGAAGCTTGAGGGGGCGTGCACACACAGATACGCAGTATTTT
CARSLRGRAHTDTQYF
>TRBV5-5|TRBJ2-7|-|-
TGTGCCAGCAGCTCGGGGGTGGGGCGGTCTAAGGACGAGCAGTACTTC
CASSSGVGRSKDEQYF
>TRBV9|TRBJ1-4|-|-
TGTGCCAGCAGCCCCCACAGTAATGAAAAACTGTTTTTT
CASSPHSNEKLFF
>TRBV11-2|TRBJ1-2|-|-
TGTGCCAGCAGCTTAGTTGGAGCCCTAAACTATGGCTACACCTTC
CASSLVGALNYGYTF
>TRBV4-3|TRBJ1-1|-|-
TGCGCCAGCAGCCAAGAACCGGCGGTGCCCACTGAAGCTTTCTTT
CASSQEPAVPTEAFF
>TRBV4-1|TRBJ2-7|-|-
TGCGCCAGCAGCCAAGCAGTACAAAGATCCCCCTACGAGCAGTACTTC
CASSQAVQRSPYEQYF
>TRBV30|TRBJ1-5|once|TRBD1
TGTGCCTGGAGCCTAGGCGGACAGGGCAATCAGCCCCAGCATTTT
CAWSLGGQGNQPQHF
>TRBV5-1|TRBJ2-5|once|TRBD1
TGCGCCAGCAGCTTGGCCGGGACAGGGTCGGAGACCCAGTACTTC
CASSLAGTGSETQYF
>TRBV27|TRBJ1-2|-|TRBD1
TGTGCCAGCAGTTTAAAAGGGGGCAGGGGCTACACCTTC
CASSLKGGRGYTF
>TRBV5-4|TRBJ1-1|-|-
TGTGCCAGCAGCTTGGACCCGTTGAGTGAAGCTTTCTTT
CASSLDPLSEAFF
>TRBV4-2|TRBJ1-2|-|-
TGTGCCAGCAGCCAAGACCGACAGCTTAACTATGGCTACACCTTC
CASSQDRQLNYGYTF
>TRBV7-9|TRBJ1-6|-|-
TGTGCCAGCAGCTTGGGGGGGAATTCACCCCTCCACTTT
CASSLGGNSPLHF
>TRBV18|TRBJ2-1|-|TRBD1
TGTGCCAGCTCACCCGCTACAGGGGCCTCCTACAATGAGCAGTTCTTC
CASSPATGASYNEQFF
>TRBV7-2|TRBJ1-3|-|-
TGTGCCAGCAGCGCCTATTTGAGGAATACGGCCTCTGGAAACACCATATATTTT
CASSAYLRNTASGNTIYF
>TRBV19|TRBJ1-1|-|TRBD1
TGTGCCAGTAGTAGCAGAACAGGGGCTAACACTGAAGCTTTCTTT
CASSSRTGANTEAFF
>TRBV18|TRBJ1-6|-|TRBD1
TGTGCCAGCTCACCCAGGGGACAGGGGGCCCTCGATTCACCCCTCCACTTT
CASSPRGQGALDSPLHF
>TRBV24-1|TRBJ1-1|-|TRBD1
TGTGCCACCAGTGACGGGACAGCTGAAGCTTTCTTT
CATSDGTAEAFF
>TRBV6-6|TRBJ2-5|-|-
TGTGCCAGCAGGGAGCGGCGAGAGACCCAGTACTTC
CASRERRETQYF
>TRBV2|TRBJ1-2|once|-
TGTGCCAGCAGTGATTTCCAGGGAAATGGCTACACCTTC
CASSDFQGNGYTF
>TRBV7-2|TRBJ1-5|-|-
TGTGCCAGCAGCTTAGGAGGTAGCGGGAACAGGGCACGACCCCAGCATTTT
CASSLGGSGNRARPQHF
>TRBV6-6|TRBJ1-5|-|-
TGTGCGGACAACAATCAGCCCCAGCATTTT
CADNNQPQHF
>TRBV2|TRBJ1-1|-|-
TGTGCCAGCAGTGTCATCCCGGGGGAGTCCATGAACACTGAAGCTTTCTTT
CASSVIPGESMNTEAFF
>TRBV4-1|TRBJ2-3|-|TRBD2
TGCGCCAGCAGCCAACATAGCGGGGGGGCTGTAGATACGCAGTATTTT
CASSQHSGGAVDTQYF